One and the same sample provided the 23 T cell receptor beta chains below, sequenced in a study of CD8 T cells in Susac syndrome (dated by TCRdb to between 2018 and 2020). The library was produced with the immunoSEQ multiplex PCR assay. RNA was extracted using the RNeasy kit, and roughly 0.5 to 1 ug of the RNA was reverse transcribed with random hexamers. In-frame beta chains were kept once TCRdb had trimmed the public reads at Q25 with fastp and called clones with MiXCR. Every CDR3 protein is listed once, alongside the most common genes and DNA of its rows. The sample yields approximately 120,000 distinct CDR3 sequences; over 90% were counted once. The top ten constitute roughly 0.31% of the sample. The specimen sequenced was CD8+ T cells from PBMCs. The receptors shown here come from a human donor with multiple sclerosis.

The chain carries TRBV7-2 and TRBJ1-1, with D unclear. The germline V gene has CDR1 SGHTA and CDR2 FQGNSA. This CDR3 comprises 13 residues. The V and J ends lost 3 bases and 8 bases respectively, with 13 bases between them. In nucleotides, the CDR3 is TGTGCCAGCAGCTTCGCGGGTCGAGGGGAAGCTTTCTTT. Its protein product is CASSFAGRGEAFF.

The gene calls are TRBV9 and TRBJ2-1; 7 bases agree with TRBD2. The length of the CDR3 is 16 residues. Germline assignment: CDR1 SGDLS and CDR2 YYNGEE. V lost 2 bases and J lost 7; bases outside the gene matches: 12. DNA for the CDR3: TGTGCCAGCAGCGTCGCCCTGGCGGGAGTTAGGAATGAGCAGTTCTTC. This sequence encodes CASSVALAGVRNEQFF.

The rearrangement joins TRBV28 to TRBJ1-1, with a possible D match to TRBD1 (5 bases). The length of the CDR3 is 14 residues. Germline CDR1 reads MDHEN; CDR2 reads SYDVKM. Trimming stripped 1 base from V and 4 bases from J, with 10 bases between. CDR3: CASSLSGLATEAFF. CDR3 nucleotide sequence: TGTGCCAGCAGTTTATCAGGGTTGGCCACTGAAGCTTTCTTT.

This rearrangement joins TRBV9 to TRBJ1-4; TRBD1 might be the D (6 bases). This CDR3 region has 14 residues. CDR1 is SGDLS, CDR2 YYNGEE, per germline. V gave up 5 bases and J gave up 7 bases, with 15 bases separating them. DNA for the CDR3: TGTGCCAGCAGTAAACAGGGATGGAGTGAAAAACTGTTTTTT. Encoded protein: CASSKQGWSEKLFF.

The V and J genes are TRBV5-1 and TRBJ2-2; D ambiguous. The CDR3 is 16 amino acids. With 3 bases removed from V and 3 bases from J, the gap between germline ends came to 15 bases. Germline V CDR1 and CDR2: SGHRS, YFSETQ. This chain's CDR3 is CASSYVTSSYTGELFF. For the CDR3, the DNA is TGCGCCAGCAGCTATGTGACCTCCAGCTACACCGGGGAGCTGTTTTTT.

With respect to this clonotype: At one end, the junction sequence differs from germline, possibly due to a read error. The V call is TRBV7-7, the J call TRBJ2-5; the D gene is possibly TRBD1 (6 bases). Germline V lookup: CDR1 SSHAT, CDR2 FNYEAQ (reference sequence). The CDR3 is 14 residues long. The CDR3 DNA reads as TGTGCTAGCAGCCCCGGACAGATCCAAGAGACCCAGTACTTC. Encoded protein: CASSPGQIQETQYF.

The CDR3 sequence: CASSYGPADTQYF. CDR3 nucleotides: TGTGCCAGCAGTTACGGTCCGGCAGATACGCAGTATTTT. The rearrangement links TRBV6-5 to TRBJ2-3; D remains unclear. Germline V CDR1 and CDR2: MNHEY, SVGAGI. The CDR3 extends over 13 amino acids. V lost 2 bases and J lost 4, with 7 bases in between.

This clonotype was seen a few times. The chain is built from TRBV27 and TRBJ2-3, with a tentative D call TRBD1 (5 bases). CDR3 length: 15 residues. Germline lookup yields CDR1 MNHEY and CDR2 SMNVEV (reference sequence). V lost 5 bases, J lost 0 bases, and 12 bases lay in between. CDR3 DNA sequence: TGTGCCAGCAGTCCATCAGGGTCTAGCACAGATACGCAGTATTTT. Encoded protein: CASSPSGSSTDTQYF.

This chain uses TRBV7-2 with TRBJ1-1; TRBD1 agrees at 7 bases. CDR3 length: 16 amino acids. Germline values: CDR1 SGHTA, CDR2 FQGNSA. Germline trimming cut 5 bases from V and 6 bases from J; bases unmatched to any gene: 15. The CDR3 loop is CASSRLTLDRASEAFF. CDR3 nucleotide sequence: TGTGCCAGCAGCCGCCTGACCCTTGACAGGGCGTCTGAAGCTTTCTTT.

The CDR3 is CSAGFTQYF. In DNA, the CDR3 is TGCAGTGCTGGGTTCACCCAGTACTTC. This chain connects TRBV20-1 to TRBJ2-5; D unclear. Trimming removed 5 bases from V and 8 bases from J, with 6 bases in between. The CDR3 is made up of 9 amino acids. Germline V CDR1 and CDR2: DFQATT, SNEGSKA (reference sequence).

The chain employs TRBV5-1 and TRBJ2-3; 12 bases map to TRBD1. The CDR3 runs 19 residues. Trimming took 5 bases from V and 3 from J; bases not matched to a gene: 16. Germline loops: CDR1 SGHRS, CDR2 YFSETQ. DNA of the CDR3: TGCGCCAGCAGATCCACCGGGACAGGGGGCCCGTCTTATACAGATACGCAGTATTTT. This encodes CASRSTGTGGPSYTDTQYF.

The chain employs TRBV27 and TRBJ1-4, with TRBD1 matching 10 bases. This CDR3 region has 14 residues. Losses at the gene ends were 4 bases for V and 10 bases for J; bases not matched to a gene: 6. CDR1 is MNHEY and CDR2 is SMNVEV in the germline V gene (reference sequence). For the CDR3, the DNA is TGTGCCAGCAGTTACCGGACAGGGGGAGGAAAACTGTTTTTT. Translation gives CASSYRTGGGKLFF.

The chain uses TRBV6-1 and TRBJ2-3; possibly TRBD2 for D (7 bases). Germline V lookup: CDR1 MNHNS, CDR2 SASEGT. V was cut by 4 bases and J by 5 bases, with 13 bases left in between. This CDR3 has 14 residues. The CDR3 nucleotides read TGTGCCAGCAGTGTCGGGGGGCGGGGAGATACGCAGTATTTT. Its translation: CASSVGGRGDTQYF.

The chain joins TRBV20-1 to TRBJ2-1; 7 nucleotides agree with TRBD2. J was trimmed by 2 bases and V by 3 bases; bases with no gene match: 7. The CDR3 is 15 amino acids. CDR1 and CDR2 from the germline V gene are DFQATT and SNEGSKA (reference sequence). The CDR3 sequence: CSARDPGGAYNEQFF. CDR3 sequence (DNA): TGCAGTGCTAGGGATCCGGGGGGAGCCTACAATGAGCAGTTCTTC.

The CDR3 DNA reads TGCGCCAGCAGCCCAACGGGACTAAGCATCACAGATACGCAGTATTTT. It yields the protein CASSPTGLSITDTQYF. V is TRBV5-1 and J is TRBJ2-3, with TRBD2 identical over 7 bases. The trim removed 4 bases at V and 2 bases at J, leaving 10 bases unmatched. The CDR3 sequence is 16 residues long. Per germline, CDR1 SGHRS and CDR2 YFSETQ.

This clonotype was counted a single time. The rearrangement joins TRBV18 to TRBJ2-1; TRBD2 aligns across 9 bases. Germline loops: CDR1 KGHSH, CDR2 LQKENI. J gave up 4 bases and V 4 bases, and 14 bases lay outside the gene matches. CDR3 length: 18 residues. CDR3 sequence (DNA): TGTGCCAGCTCACAGGCTAGCGGGGAAAGATATTTATACAATGAGCAGTTCTTC. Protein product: CASSQASGERYLYNEQFF.

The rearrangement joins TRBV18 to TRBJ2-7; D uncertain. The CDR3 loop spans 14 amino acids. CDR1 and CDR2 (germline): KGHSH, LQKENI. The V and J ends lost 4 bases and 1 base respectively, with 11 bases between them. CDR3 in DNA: TGTGCCAGCTCACTATATACGGAATCCTACGAGCAGTACTTC. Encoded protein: CASSLYTESYEQYF.

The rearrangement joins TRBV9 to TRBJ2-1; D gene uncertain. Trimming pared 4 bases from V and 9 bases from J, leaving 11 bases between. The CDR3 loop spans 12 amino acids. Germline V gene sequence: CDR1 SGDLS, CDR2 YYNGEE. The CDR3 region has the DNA TGTGCCAGCAGCCCTACAGACGGTGAGCAGTTCTTC. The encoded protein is CASSPTDGEQFF.

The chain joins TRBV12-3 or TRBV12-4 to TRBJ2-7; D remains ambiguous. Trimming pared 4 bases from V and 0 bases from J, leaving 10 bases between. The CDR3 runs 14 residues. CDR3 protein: CASSSEQSSYEQYF. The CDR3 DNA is TGTGCCAGCAGTTCTGAACAAAGCTCCTACGAGCAGTACTTC.

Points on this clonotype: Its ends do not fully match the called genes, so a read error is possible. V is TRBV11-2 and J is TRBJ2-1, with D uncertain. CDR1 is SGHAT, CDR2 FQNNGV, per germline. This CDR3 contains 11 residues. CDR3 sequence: CASSLGMSPYF. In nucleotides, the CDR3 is TGTGCCAGCAGCTTAGGAATGAGTCCGTACTTC.

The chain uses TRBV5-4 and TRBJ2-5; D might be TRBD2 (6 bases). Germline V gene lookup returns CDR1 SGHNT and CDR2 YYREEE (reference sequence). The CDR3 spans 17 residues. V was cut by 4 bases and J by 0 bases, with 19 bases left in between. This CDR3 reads CASSGLASTEYQETQYF. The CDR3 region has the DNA TGTGCCAGCAGCGGGCTAGCGTCGACCGAGTACCAAGAGACCCAGTACTTC.

The CDR3 DNA reads as TGCGCCAGCAGCTTGGGTCCGGGACGCTCCTACGAGCAGTACTTC. As protein: CASSLGPGRSYEQYF. The chain carries TRBV5-1 and TRBJ2-7; either TRBD1 or TRBD2 may fit D (5 bases each). Trimming removed 0 bases at V and 0 bases at J, with 10 bases between. CDR3 length: 15 amino acids. The germline V gene has CDR1 SGHRS and CDR2 YFSETQ.

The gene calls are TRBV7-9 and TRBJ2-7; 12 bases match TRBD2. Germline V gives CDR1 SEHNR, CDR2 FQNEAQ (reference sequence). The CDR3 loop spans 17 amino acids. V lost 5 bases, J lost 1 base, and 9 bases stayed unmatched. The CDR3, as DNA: TGTGCCAGCAGCCTCGGGACTAGCGGGCAGGGGTCCTACGAGCAGTACGTC. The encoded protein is CASSLGTSGQGSYEQYV.